The next 21 T cell receptor beta chains were all read from a single sample in a study of neoadjuvant anti-PD-1 for oral cavity cancer (dated by TCRdb to the early 2020s). Library method: the immunoSEQ multiplex PCR assay. TCRdb re-hosts the immuneACCESS table, in-frame sequences only. Its copies lack some clones; in the studies checked, an unresolved V gene accounts for under half of them, and the cause for the rest is not known. The sample table contains approximately 42,000 clones; only one count was recorded for around 79% of them. The ten largest make up roughly 5% of the sample. Interpreted using the paper, the time point label stands for: after neoadjuvant nivolumab, at surgical resection. This material consisted of PBMCs, taken after nivolumab (anti-PD-1) treatment. The origin of the receptors is a person aged 40 to 85 with oral cavity squamous cell carcinoma.

The CDR3 DNA reads as TGTGCCAGCAGTCCACGGACTAGCCGAGCCTACAATGAGCAGTTCTTC. Its protein product is CASSPRTSRAYNEQFF. J is TRBJ2-1 and V is TRBV6-6; 8 nucleotides align to TRBD2. The CDR3 is 16 residues long. In germline, CDR1 is MNHNY, CDR2 SVGAGI (reference sequence). The J segment lost 2 bases and the V segment lost 5 bases, leaving 8 bases of the junction unmatched.

This sequence joins TRBV7-7 and TRBJ2-7; TRBD1 is a possible D gene (5 bases). Germline V CDR1 and CDR2: SSHAT, FNYEAQ (reference sequence). This CDR3 contains 14 residues. Deletions cut 5 bases from V and 0 bases from J, with 11 bases between. CDR3 amino acids: CASSPRDSSYEQYF. The CDR3 nucleotides are TGTGCCAGCAGCCCCCGAGACAGCTCCTACGAGCAGTACTTC.

The J gene is TRBJ2-5, the V gene TRBV10-2, with a tentative D call TRBD1 (5 bases). The CDR3 loop spans 13 amino acids. V was cut by 3 bases and J by 5 bases, with 10 bases left in between. Germline CDR1 WSHSY, CDR2 SAAADI. This CDR3 is CASSEQDMETQYF. CDR3 coding DNA: TGCGCCAGCAGTGAACAGGACATGGAGACCCAGTACTTC.

V usage is TRBV7-9 and J usage is TRBJ2-3; the match to TRBD2 covers 8 bases. Germline lookup yields CDR1 SEHNR and CDR2 FQNEAQ (reference sequence). Unmatched junction bases numbered 9, after V lost 4 bases and J lost 6 bases. The CDR3 is 15 amino acids. The CDR3 reads CASSSGTRGGDTQYF. CDR3 DNA: TGTGCCAGCAGCTCCGGGACTAGGGGGGGTGATACGCAGTATTTT.

CDR3 sequence (DNA): TGTGCCAGAAGCCGGGACCCGAAGGATTCACCCCTCCACTTT. It translates to CARSRDPKDSPLHF. J is TRBJ1-6 and V is TRBV2, with D possibly TRBD1 on 5 matching bases. Deletions cut 9 bases from V and 8 bases from J, with 17 bases between. Germline V lookup: CDR1 SNHLY, CDR2 FYNNEI. The CDR3 extends over 14 amino acids.

The chain is built from TRBV27 and TRBJ2-7; D gene uncertain. Trimming stripped 2 bases from V and 7 bases from J, with 12 bases between. The germline gives CDR1 MNHEY, CDR2 SMNVEV (reference sequence). The CDR3 runs 13 residues. The DNA for the CDR3 is TGTGCCAGCAGTTTAAATCGCCTGAGGGAGCAGTACTTC. Translating gives CASSLNRLREQYF.

V and J are TRBV7-2 and TRBJ2-5; possibly TRBD1 or TRBD2 for D (6 bases each). This CDR3 is 18 amino acids long. Germline V gives CDR1 SGHTA, CDR2 FQGNSA. Trimming left V 6 bases short and J 0 bases short, with 23 bases between. This CDR3 is CASSFWGRPGTHQETQYF. The CDR3, as DNA: TGTGCCAGCAGTTTCTGGGGGCGACCTGGGACTCACCAAGAGACCCAGTACTTC.

The V call is TRBV9, the J call TRBJ1-2; TRBD1 matches 8 bases. The CDR3 runs to 13 residues. The germline CDR1 and CDR2 sequences are SGDLS and YYNGEE. V shed 4 bases, J shed 14 bases, and the junction held 13 bases outside the gene matches. DNA for the CDR3: TGTGCCAGCAGCCCAGAGGGGACAGGTCCTAGGACCTTC. Residues: CASSPEGTGPRTF.

The chain links TRBV7-2 to TRBJ1-6; D perhaps matches TRBD1 (5 bases). The CDR3 runs 16 residues. CDR1 SGHTA and CDR2 FQGNSA come from the germline V gene. The V and J ends lost 2 bases and 12 bases respectively, with 20 bases between them. The CDR3 DNA reads TGTGCCAGCAGCTTATTAGGCGGTGCCGGGGGGGAACCCCTCCACTTT. Translation gives CASSLLGGAGGEPLHF.

Note on this clone: At one of its ends the junction is not consistent with the germline gene, which may arise from a read error. The chain uses TRBV7-7 and TRBJ2-1, with a weak D call TRBD2 (8 bases). The germline V gene has CDR1 SSHAT and CDR2 FNYEAQ (reference sequence). The CDR3 is 14 amino acids. The CDR3 DNA follows: TGTGCTAGCAGCAAAGGACTAGCACAGGGGCAGCAGTTCTTC. It yields the protein CASSKGLAQGQQFF.

This clone showed up just once. V is TRBV11-1 and J is TRBJ2-5; 16 bases agree with TRBD2. CDR3 size: 17 residues. The V and J ends lost 3 bases and 5 bases, in that order; junction bases with no gene match: 6. Germline values: CDR1 SGHAT, CDR2 FQDESV (reference sequence). CDR3 loop: CASSLGTSGRARETQYF. The CDR3 nucleotides read TGTGCCAGCAGCTTGGGGACTAGCGGGAGGGCCAGGGAGACCCAGTACTTC.

The rearrangement uses TRBV11-2 and TRBJ2-7; 7 bases map to TRBD2. The trim removed 4 bases at V and 4 bases at J, leaving 10 bases unmatched. Germline values: CDR1 SGHAT, CDR2 FQNNGV. The CDR3 extends over 15 amino acids. The CDR3 DNA reads as TGTGCCAGCAGCTCCCAGCGGGGACTTCGGTACGAGCAGTACTTC. It translates to CASSSQRGLRYEQYF.

This chain uses TRBV7-9 with TRBJ1-3, with TRBD1 identical over 8 bases. This CDR3 contains 16 residues. Germline assignment: CDR1 SEHNR and CDR2 FQNEAQ (reference sequence). J lost 2 bases, V lost 3 bases, and 6 bases had no gene match. The CDR3 DNA reads as TGTGCCAGCAGCTTTTATGGACAGGGAACTGGAAACACCATATATTTT. This codes for CASSFYGQGTGNTIYF. Using reference TRBV7-9 and TRBJ1-3 for the parts outside the CDR3, the full variable domain is DTGVSQNPRHKITKRGQNVTFRCDPISEHNRLYWYRQTLGQGPEFLTYFQNEAQLEKSRLLSDRFSAERPKGSFSTLEIQRTEQGDSAMYLCASSFYGQGTGNTIYFGEGSWLTVV.

A few counts support this clone. The V and J genes are TRBV4-1 and TRBJ2-7, with TRBD2 identical over 11 bases. This CDR3 region has 17 residues. J was trimmed by 5 bases and V by 2 bases; bases with no gene match: 11. Germline V gene sequence: CDR1 MGHRA, CDR2 YSYEKL. The CDR3 reads CASSQMLTSGIVDEQYF. CDR3 DNA: TGCGCCAGCAGCCAAATGTTGACTAGCGGGATAGTCGACGAGCAGTACTTC.

This clone showed up just once. Other DNA sequences from this sample encode an identical CDR3 as well. The chain links TRBV29-1 to TRBJ1-2; 10 positions agree with TRBD1. CDR3 length equals 15 residues. The junction had 11 bases not matched to a gene; V was cut back by 5 bases and J by 5 bases. The germline V gene encodes CDR1 SQVTM and CDR2 ANQGSEA. CDR3 nucleotide sequence: TGCAGCGTTCCGCCCTCCCGACAGGGGGCTTATGGCTACACCTTC. Its translation: CSVPPSRQGAYGYTF.

The chain is built from TRBV6-5 and TRBJ1-1; no firm D call. The CDR3 spans 13 residues. Germline V CDR1 and CDR2: MNHEY, SVGAGI. The V gene lost 4 bases and the J gene lost 1 base, with 7 bases spanning the gap. The CDR3 DNA reads TGTGCCAGCAGTTTCGAGGAGAACACTGAAGCTTTCTTT. Protein product: CASSFEENTEAFF.

The V gene is TRBV11-2, the J gene TRBJ2-1; TRBD2 aligns across 15 bases. Losses at the gene ends were 5 bases for V and 7 bases for J; bases not matched to a gene: 3. Germline V gives CDR1 SGHAT, CDR2 FQNNGV. This CDR3 is built from 15 residues. This CDR3 is CASSPGLAGGNEQFF. In DNA, the CDR3 is TGTGCCAGCAGCCCTGGACTAGCGGGAGGGAATGAGCAGTTCTTC.

Notes on this clone: Germline is not matched at one junction end, which may reflect a read error. The V gene is TRBV7-7, the J gene TRBJ2-5; 10 positions match TRBD1. CDR3 length: 15 amino acids. Germline V gives CDR1 SSHAT, CDR2 FNYEAQ (reference sequence). The CDR3 DNA sequence: TGTGCTAGCAGCGTACGACAGGGGGCGGAGGAGACCCAGTACTTC. This sequence encodes CASSVRQGAEETQYF.

The rearrangement uses TRBV19 and TRBJ1-1, with D tentatively TRBD1 (5 bases). There are 14 residues in the CDR3. Germline V gives CDR1 LNHDA, CDR2 SQIVND (reference sequence). Trimming pared 7 bases from V and 2 bases from J, leaving 14 bases between. The CDR3 reads CASKVQGTNTEAFF. The CDR3 DNA reads as TGTGCCAGTAAGGTGCAGGGAACAAACACTGAAGCTTTCTTT. The variable domain in full, with the rest retrieved from reference TRBV19 and TRBJ1-1, is DGGITQSPKYLFRKEGQNVTLSCEQNLNHDAMYWYRQDPGQGLRLIYYSQIVNDFQKGDIAEGYSVSREKKESFPLTVTSAQKNPTAFYLCASKVQGTNTEAFFGQGTRLTVV.

The count of this clone is one. The gene calls are TRBV6-6 and TRBJ1-2; no clear D. The CDR3 is 15 residues long. Trimming stripped 2 bases from V and 3 bases from J, with 13 bases between. Germline V gene sequence: CDR1 MNHNY, CDR2 SVGAGI (reference sequence). CDR3: CASSYRLDTDYGYTF. DNA for the CDR3: TGTGCCAGCAGTTACCGGCTTGACACAGACTATGGCTACACCTTC.

The rearrangement links TRBV5-1 to TRBJ1-2; TRBD1 is a possible D gene (5 bases). Germline-derived CDR1 and CDR2 are SGHRS and YFSETQ. V lost 4 bases to trimming and J lost 4 bases, with 14 bases between them. The length of the CDR3 is 14 residues. In DNA, the CDR3 is TGCGCCAGCAGCCAAAGGGGAGGGCCCTATGGCTACACCTTC. Protein: CASSQRGGPYGYTF.